The clone carrying this T cell receptor (beta chain) occurred many times. The antigen is unknown. V dropped 4 bases and J dropped 9; count of bases not matched to a gene: 11. CDR1 and CDR2 from the germline V gene are SGHRS and YFSETQ. The CDR3 has 15 residues. The data originate from a study of CD8 T cells in ankylosing spondylitis. The study, taken as a whole, reports: Some of these motif variants have turned up before, in reports on reactive arthritis synovial fluid and blood. For ankylosing spondylitis blood, a TCR beta motif of fewer than 10 highly homologous variants appeared characteristic.

TCRdb reanalysed the 5' RACE reads using MiXCR and keeps one entry per CDR3 protein. The sample has hundreds of thousands of distinct CDR3 sequences, approximately 12% seen once. Input material: blood, either unsorted or a sorted T cell fraction (not recorded which). V is TRBV5-1 and J is TRBJ2-1, with 9 bases that match TRBD2. This receptor was identified in a male donor with ankylosing spondylitis. The CDR3 sequence is CASSLTGLASSEQFF. The CDR3 DNA follows: TGCGCCAGCAGCCTCACCGGACTAGCGAGCAGTGAGCAGTTCTTC.